The 11 T cell receptor beta chains below all came from one sample that was sequenced in a study of blood T cell repertoires in COVID-19. The protocol was immunoSEQ multiplex PCR, while the TCRdb copy is restricted to in-frame clones and leaves out a portion. Altogether more than 45,000 clones are present, over 90% being singletons, with the ten largest covering nearly 10%. The material sequenced was peripheral blood. Source of these receptors: a woman older than 75 with acute or convalescent COVID-19.

The chain combines TRBV5-8 with TRBJ2-2, with TRBD1 identical over 10 bases. Trimming took 4 bases from V and 4 from J; bases not matched to a gene: 7. In germline, CDR1 is SGHTS, CDR2 YDEGEE. The CDR3 runs 16 residues. The chain's CDR3 is CASSVRTGGGTGELFF. In nucleotides, the CDR3 is TGTGCCAGCAGCGTCCGGACAGGGGGAGGCACCGGGGAGCTGTTTTTT.

This CDR3 is CAISQGLESNQPQHF. In nucleotides, the CDR3 is TGTGCCATCAGTCAGGGTCTGGAAAGCAATCAGCCCCAGCATTTT. This chain uses TRBV10-3 with TRBJ1-5; tentative D call: TRBD1 (5 bases). The CDR3 has 15 residues. Germline loops: CDR1 ENHRY, CDR2 SYGVKD. Trimming left V 5 bases short and J 1 base short, with 12 bases between.

The chain couples TRBV7-2 to TRBJ1-1; D may be TRBD1 (6 bases). The germline V and J ends were trimmed by 5 bases and 0 bases, with 10 bases remaining between them. CDR1 and CDR2 (germline): SGHTA, FQGNSA. There are 14 residues in the CDR3. For the CDR3, the DNA is TGTGCCAGCAGCCAGCAGGGGATGAACACTGAAGCTTTCTTT. Its translation is CASSQQGMNTEAFF.

The chain links TRBV5-4 to TRBJ2-3, with D possibly being TRBD1 (5 bases). The CDR3 has 14 amino acids. In germline, CDR1 is SGHNT, CDR2 YYREEE (reference sequence). Trimming stripped 3 bases from V and 2 bases from J, with 10 bases between. For the CDR3, the DNA is TGTGCCAGCAGCTCTCAGGGTTCCACAGATACGCAGTATTTT. Amino acid sequence: CASSSQGSTDTQYF. Based on the CDR3 plus reference TRBV5-4 and TRBJ2-3, the full variable domain is ETGVTQSPTHLIKTRGQQVTLRCSSQSGHNTVSWYQQALGQGPQFIFQYYREEENGRGNFPPRFSGLQFPNYSSELNVNALELDDSALYLCASSSQGSTDTQYFGPGTRLTVL.

The J gene is TRBJ2-5, the V gene TRBV7-9; perhaps TRBD1 as D (6 bases). Germline CDR1 is SEHNR and CDR2 is FQNEAQ (reference sequence). The V end lost 6 bases, the J end lost 4 bases, and 18 bases lay between the germline ends. This CDR3 has 15 residues. The CDR3, as DNA: TGTGCCAGCAGAACCTCCGGGACACGAGGAGAGACCCAGTACTTC. It encodes CASRTSGTRGETQYF.

In DNA, the CDR3 is TGTGCCAGCTCACCACGACTAGAGAATGAGCAGTTCTTC. Its translation: CASSPRLENEQFF. V usage is TRBV18 and J usage is TRBJ2-1; D possibly corresponds to TRBD2 (6 bases). Per the germline V gene, CDR1 is KGHSH and CDR2 is LQKENI. V was pared by 1 base and J by 7 bases, with 8 bases between. This CDR3 contains 13 residues.

The chain is built from TRBV4-3 and TRBJ2-7; D call uncertain. This CDR3 spans 15 amino acids. V shed 0 bases and J shed 1 base, with 10 bases lying between them. Germline CDR1 is LGHNA and CDR2 is YSLEER. The DNA of the CDR3 is TGCGCCAGCAGCCAAGATCTTGACGGGTCCTACGAGCAGTACTTC. Its translation: CASSQDLDGSYEQYF.

CDR3 sequence: CASSLQGRAGNTIYF. The CDR3 nucleotides read TGTGCCAGCAGCTTACAGGGTAGGGCTGGAAACACCATATATTTT. The rearrangement links TRBV7-2 to TRBJ1-3; TRBD1 is a possible D gene (5 bases). There are 15 residues in the CDR3. The V gene lost 2 bases and the J gene lost 2 bases, with 10 bases spanning the gap. From germline, CDR1 is SGHTA and CDR2 FQGNSA.

J is TRBJ2-2 and V is TRBV6-5; D not certain. The CDR3 totals 13 residues. V was pared by 3 bases and J by 5 bases, with 7 bases between. In germline, CDR1 is MNHEY, CDR2 SVGAGI. The CDR3 is CASSYTRTGELFF. CDR3 in DNA: TGTGCCAGCAGTTATACACGAACCGGGGAGCTGTTTTTT.

This sequence joins TRBV18 and TRBJ2-7; 10 bases map to TRBD1. The CDR3 has 13 amino acids. Germline loops: CDR1 KGHSH, CDR2 LQKENI. V lost 6 bases and J lost 6; bases outside the gene matches: 5. The CDR3 here is CASSRDRGIEQYF. The CDR3 DNA sequence: TGTGCCAGCTCGAGGGACAGGGGTATCGAGCAGTACTTC.

CDR3 bases: TGTGCCACCAGTGATAAGACAGGGGGCGGGGATGGCTACACCTTC. As protein: CATSDKTGGGDGYTF. The rearrangement joins TRBV24-1 to TRBJ1-2, with 10 bases lining up with TRBD1. Germline trimming cut 3 bases from V and 6 bases from J; bases unmatched to any gene: 6. The CDR3 covers 15 residues. CDR1 and CDR2 from the germline V gene are KGHDR and SFDVKD.